Each of the 14 T cell receptor beta chains below was sequenced from the same sample in a study of control samples from healthy donors and cancer patients. Clones were read by immunoSEQ multiplex PCR, and TCRdb kept only the in-frame ones, dropping some. The table has 95,000 to 130,000 clones, 75% to 90% seen once. Sequencing was done on a sample of PBMCs. These TCRs come from a woman in her fifties or sixties with colorectal cancer.

This sequence joins TRBV27 and TRBJ1-4; the D gene is possibly TRBD1 (6 bases). Trimming removed 6 bases from V and 6 bases from J, with 11 bases in between. This CDR3 region has 13 residues. CDR1 and CDR2 (germline): MNHEY, SMNVEV (reference sequence). The CDR3 reads CASRRRTDEKLFF. CDR3 DNA: TGTGCCAGCAGGCGTAGGACAGATGAAAAACTGTTTTTT.

This chain links TRBV19 with TRBJ2-7; TRBD1 matches at 8 bases. Germline V gene data show CDR1 as LNHDA and CDR2 as SQIVND (reference sequence). V was pared by 3 bases and J by 0 bases, with 4 bases of the junction left unmatched. The CDR3 sequence is 15 residues long. The CDR3, as DNA: TGTGCCAGTAGTATGGGACAGGCGGGCTCCTACGAGCAGTACTTC. It is translated as CASSMGQAGSYEQYF.

The sample holds one count of this clone. The same CDR3 arises from other DNA sequences in this sample as well. The rearrangement joins TRBV7-9 to TRBJ1-2; 7 positions agree with TRBD1. CDR1 is SEHNR and CDR2 is FQNEAQ in the germline V gene (reference sequence). The CDR3 runs to 15 residues. J was trimmed by 8 bases and V by 5 bases; bases with no gene match: 14. CDR3 sequence: CASSPAWAGGRGYTF. Here the CDR3 DNA reads TGTGCCAGCAGCCCAGCTTGGGCAGGGGGGCGGGGCTACACCTTC.

This chain connects TRBV27 to TRBJ2-1, with unresolved D. Germline-derived CDR1 and CDR2 are MNHEY and SMNVEV (reference sequence). CDR3 length: 13 residues. Trimming pared 7 bases from V and 5 bases from J, leaving 12 bases between. This CDR3 reads CASIRRLDNEQFF. The DNA of the CDR3 is TGTGCCAGCATTCGGAGACTGGACAATGAGCAGTTCTTC.

V is TRBV7-9 and J is TRBJ1-1; D uncertain. CDR1 is SEHNR, CDR2 FQNEAQ, per germline (reference sequence). V lost 8 bases, J lost 1 base, and 8 bases lay in between. This CDR3 has 12 residues. The DNA for the CDR3 is TGTGCCAGCCTCCGGGGGAACACTGAAGCTTTCTTT. As protein: CASLRGNTEAFF. Combining the CDR3 with reference TRBV7-9 and TRBJ1-1 gives the whole variable domain DTGVSQNPRHKITKRGQNVTFRCDPISEHNRLYWYRQTLGQGPEFLTYFQNEAQLEKSRLLSDRFSAERPKGSFSTLEIQRTEQGDSAMYLCASLRGNTEAFFGQGTRLTVV.

The V call is TRBV2, the J call TRBJ1-2, with TRBD1 identical over 10 bases. Trimming at V came to 4 bases and at J to 4 bases, leaving 3 bases not matched to a gene. CDR3 length equals 14 residues. Germline V gene lookup returns CDR1 SNHLY and CDR2 FYNNEI. CDR3 DNA: TGTGCCAGCAGTGCCGGGACAGGGGTCTATGGCTACACCTTC. This sequence encodes CASSAGTGVYGYTF. Together with reference TRBV2 and TRBJ1-2, the CDR3 gives the full variable domain: EPEVTQTPSHQVTQMGQEVILRCVPISNHLYFYWYRQILGQKVEFLVSFYNNEISEKSEIFDDQFSVERPDGSNFTLKIRSTKLEDSAMYFCASSAGTGVYGYTFGSGTRLTVV.

V gene TRBV11-3 combines with J gene TRBJ2-5, with 15 bases aligning to TRBD2. Germline V lookup: CDR1 SGHNT, CDR2 YENEEA. The V segment lost 1 base and the J segment 4 bases; nucleotides outside the gene matches: 4. This CDR3 region has 17 residues. CDR3 sequence reads: CASSLGGTSGGSETQYF. The CDR3, as DNA: TGTGCCAGCAGCTTAGGCGGGACTAGCGGGGGGTCAGAGACCCAGTACTTC.

This clone was counted once. V is TRBV11-2 and J is TRBJ2-6; D is unresolved. Trimming shortened V by 1 base and J by 0 bases, and 10 bases separated the two germline ends. CDR3 size: 17 residues. The germline V gene has CDR1 SGHAT and CDR2 FQNNGV. The CDR3 reads CASSLASGISGANVLTF. CDR3 in DNA: TGTGCCAGCAGCTTAGCTTCTGGGATCTCTGGGGCCAACGTCCTGACTTTC.

This chain links TRBV2 with TRBJ2-6; D unresolved. Per germline, CDR1 SNHLY and CDR2 FYNNEI. CDR3 length: 13 amino acids. Trimming took off 1 base at V and 3 bases at J, with 1 base between the two ends. The CDR3 protein is CASSEDGANVLTF. The CDR3 region has the DNA TGTGCCAGCAGTGAAGATGGGGCCAACGTCCTGACTTTC. Using reference TRBV2 and TRBJ2-6 for the parts outside the CDR3, the full variable domain is EPEVTQTPSHQVTQMGQEVILRCVPISNHLYFYWYRQILGQKVEFLVSFYNNEISEKSEIFDDQFSVERPDGSNFTLKIRSTKLEDSAMYFCASSEDGANVLTFGAGSRLTVL.

The CDR3: CASSPGLRGAEETQYF. CDR3 nucleotides: TGTGCCAGCAGCCCAGGATTGAGGGGGGCCGAAGAGACCCAGTACTTC. The V call is TRBV7-2, the J call TRBJ2-5; D is possibly TRBD1 or TRBD2 (6 bases each). The CDR3 loop spans 16 amino acids. V was shortened by 5 bases and J by 3 bases, with 19 bases between the two germline ends. Germline loops: CDR1 SGHTA, CDR2 FQGNSA.

The genes are TRBV3-1 (or the pseudogene TRBV3-2) and TRBJ2-4; perhaps TRBD1 as D (6 bases). Per germline, CDR1 LGHDT and CDR2 YNNKEL (reference sequence). The CDR3 has 18 residues. V was shortened by 0 bases and J by 0 bases, with 15 bases between the two germline ends. CDR3 amino acids: CASSQETGLLLAKNIQYF. The DNA for the CDR3 is TGTGCCAGCAGCCAAGAGACAGGACTCTTGCTAGCCAAAAACATTCAGTACTTC.

The gene calls are TRBV29-1 and TRBJ1-4; 9 bases are a match to TRBD1. The CDR3 runs 14 residues. Germline CDR1 and CDR2: SQVTM and ANQGSEA. V shed 0 bases and J 12 bases; nucleotides not matched to a gene: 8. In DNA form, the CDR3 reads TGCAGCGTTGAAGATCTCTCAAGACAGGGGGAACTGTTTTTT. It codes for CSVEDLSRQGELFF.

This chain connects TRBV7-7 to TRBJ2-7; D gene uncertain. V was clipped by 2 bases and J by 1 base, with 6 bases between them. Germline V CDR1 and CDR2: SSHAT, FNYEAQ (reference sequence). CDR3 length equals 13 residues. The CDR3 protein is CASSLQPSYEQYF. The CDR3 bases are TGTGCCAGCAGCTTACAGCCTTCCTACGAGCAGTACTTC.

The V gene is TRBV6-5, the J gene TRBJ2-7; 9 nucleotides agree with TRBD1. Looked up from germline, CDR1 is MNHEY and CDR2 is SVGAGI. J gave up 2 bases and V 6 bases, and 8 bases lay outside the gene matches. CDR3 length: 15 amino acids. The CDR3 protein is CASSAGTGRTYEQYF. The CDR3 bases are TGTGCCAGCAGCGCCGGGACAGGGAGAACCTACGAGCAGTACTTC.